Sequencing of this T cell receptor (delta chain) was carried out in a study of gamma-delta chains in newborns, infants, children (dated 2019 in TCRdb). For the study in its entirety: According to the title of the study, polyclonal expansion of innate gammadelta T cells immediately after birth is driven by microbial exposure. How innate gammadelta T cell populations in human newborns were shaped by microbial exposure immediately after birth was investigated in the study.

The instrument was an Illumina MiSeq. For TCRdb, the public reads were processed anew by CATT, and duplicate DNA sequences were folded into one row. The sample has more than 2,500 delta-chain clones on record, roughly 2.7% of them singletons. The ten largest clones add up to 6.5% to 8% of the sample. This clone is large (0.1 to 1%). Its antigen is still unknown. No base quality values were provided; no much bigger clone lies one nucleotide off. Looking up the germline V gene yields CDR1 GEAIGNYY and CDR2 EKD. Here V drops 0 bases and J drops 0 bases, and the junction holds 13 bases not matched to any gene. From cysteine to phenylalanine, the CDR3 is 19 amino acids long. Only the CDR3 DNA is retained, 57 bases long and in frame from the first base.

Input material: blood. The sequence came from a child who was a newborn, infant or young child, either healthy, febrile or measles-vaccinated (not recorded which). This chain is built from TRDV2 and TRDJ1; TRDD3 agrees with 9 junctional bases. The CDR3 sequence is CACDTVTGGHPRYTDKLIF. The bases read TGTGCCTGTGACACCGTCACTGGGGGACACCCCAGGTACACCGATAAACTCATCTTT.